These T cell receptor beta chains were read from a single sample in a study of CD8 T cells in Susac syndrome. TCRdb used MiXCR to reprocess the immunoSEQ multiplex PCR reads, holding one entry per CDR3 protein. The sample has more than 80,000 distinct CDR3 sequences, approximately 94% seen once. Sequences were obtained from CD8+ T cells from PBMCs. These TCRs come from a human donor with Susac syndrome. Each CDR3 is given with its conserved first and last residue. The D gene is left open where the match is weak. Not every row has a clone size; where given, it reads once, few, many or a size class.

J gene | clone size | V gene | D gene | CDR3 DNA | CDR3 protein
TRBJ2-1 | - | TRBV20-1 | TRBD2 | TGCAGTGCTAGAGTGGTAGCGGGGACCAATGAGCAGTTCTTC | CSARVVAGTNEQFF
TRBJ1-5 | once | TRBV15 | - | TGTGCCACCTCCCTCGCTTCGGGTCGGGGTCAGCCCCAGCATTTT | CATSLASGRGQPQHF
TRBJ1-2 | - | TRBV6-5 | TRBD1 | TGTGCCAGCAGTTACTCGGGACAGGCTTACTATGGCTACACCTTC | CASSYSGQAYYGYTF
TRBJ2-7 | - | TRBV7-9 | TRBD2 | TGTGCCAGCAGCCCACAGCGGGAATACGAGCAGTACTTC | CASSPQREYEQYF
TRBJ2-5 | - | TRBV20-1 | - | TGCAGTGCTAGATTGGAGATCCAAGAGACCCAGTACTTC | CSARLEIQETQYF
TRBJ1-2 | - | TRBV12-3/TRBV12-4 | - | TGTGCCAGCAGTTTAGAAGGGTATCACACCTTC | CASSLEGYHTF
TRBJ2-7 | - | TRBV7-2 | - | TGTGCCAGCAGCGGGACACTACGCTACGAGCAGTACTTC | CASSGTLRYEQYF
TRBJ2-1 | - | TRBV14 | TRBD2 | TGTGCCAGCAGCCCGTTGAGCGGGGGGGCCGGTAATGAGCAGTTCTTC | CASSPLSGGAGNEQFF
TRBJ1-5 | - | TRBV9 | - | TGTGCCAGCAGCCTAGGGCACAAGGAGCCCCAGCATTTT | CASSLGHKEPQHF
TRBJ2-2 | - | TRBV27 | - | TGTGCCAGCAGTACAGGCGGTTACACCGGGGAGCTGTTTTTT | CASSTGGYTGELFF
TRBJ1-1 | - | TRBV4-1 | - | TGCGCCAGCAGCCAACTTTTGCAGAACACTGAAGCTTTCTTT | CASSQLLQNTEAFF
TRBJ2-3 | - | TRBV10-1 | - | TGCGCCAGCAGTGAGTCAACTAGCACAGATACGCAGTATTTT | CASSESTSTDTQYF
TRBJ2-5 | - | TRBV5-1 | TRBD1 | TGCGCCAGCAGGGTAGGACCGGGACAGGGGATTTTCTTAGAGACCCAGTACTTC | CASRVGPGQGIFLETQYF
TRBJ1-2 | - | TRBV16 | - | TGTGCCAGCAGCCAAAGGAGCTATGGCTACACCTTC | CASSQRSYGYTF
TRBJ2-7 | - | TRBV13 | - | TGTGCCAGCAGCGCGGGACCCCTCTCCTACGAGCAGTACTTC | CASSAGPLSYEQYF
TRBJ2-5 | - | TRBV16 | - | TGTGCCAGCAGCCAAAGCGTGGTCGAGACCCAGTACTTC | CASSQSVVETQYF
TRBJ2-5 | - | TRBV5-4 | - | TGTGCCAGCAGCTTGGGATGGGGAGGCGAGACCCAGTACTTC | CASSLGWGGETQYF
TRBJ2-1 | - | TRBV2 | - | TGTGCCAGCAGGGAGGGTTTCGCTCAGGCCTACAATGAGCAGTTCTTC | CASREGFAQAYNEQFF
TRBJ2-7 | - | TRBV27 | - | TGTGCCAGCAGTTTAGGCAGGGCCCCTTCCTACGAGCAGTACTTC | CASSLGRAPSYEQYF
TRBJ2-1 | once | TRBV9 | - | TGTGCCAGCAGCGTAGCGAATGAGCAGTTCTTC | CASSVANEQFF
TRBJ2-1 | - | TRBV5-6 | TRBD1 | TGTGCCAGCAGCGCGACAGGGAGTGAGCAGTTCTTC | CASSATGSEQFF
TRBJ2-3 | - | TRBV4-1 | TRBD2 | TGCGCCAGCAGCCAAGTGACTAGCGGGGCGCAGCGAGACACAGATACGCAGTATTTT | CASSQVTSGAQRDTDTQYF
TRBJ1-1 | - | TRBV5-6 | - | TGTGCCAGCAGTCGAGGGGAGGAGACTGAAGCTTTCTTT | CASSRGEETEAFF
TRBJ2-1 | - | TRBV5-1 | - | TGCGCCAGCGGTCTTTTCTCCTACAATGAGCAGTTCTTC | CASGLFSYNEQFF